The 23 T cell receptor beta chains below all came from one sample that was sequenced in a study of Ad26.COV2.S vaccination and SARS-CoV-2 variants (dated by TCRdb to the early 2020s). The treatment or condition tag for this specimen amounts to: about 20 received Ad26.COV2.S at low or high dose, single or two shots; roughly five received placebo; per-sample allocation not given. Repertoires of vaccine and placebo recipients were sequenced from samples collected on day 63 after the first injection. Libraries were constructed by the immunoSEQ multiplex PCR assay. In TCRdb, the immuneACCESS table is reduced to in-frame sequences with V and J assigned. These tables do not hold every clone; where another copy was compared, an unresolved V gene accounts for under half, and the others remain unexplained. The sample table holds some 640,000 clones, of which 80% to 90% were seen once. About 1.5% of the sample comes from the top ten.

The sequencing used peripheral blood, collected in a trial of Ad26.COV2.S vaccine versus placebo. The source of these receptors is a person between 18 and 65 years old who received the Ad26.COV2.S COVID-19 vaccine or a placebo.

The CDR3 DNA follows: TGTGCCAGCAGCCACGGGACACCTCATAATTCACCCCTCCACTTT. The encoded protein is CASSHGTPHNSPLHF. V is TRBV7-8 and J is TRBJ1-6; TRBD1 might be the D (6 bases). The germline V and J ends were trimmed by 5 bases and 5 bases, with 13 bases remaining between them. This CDR3 contains 15 residues. Germline V gene lookup returns CDR1 SGHVS and CDR2 FQNEAQ.

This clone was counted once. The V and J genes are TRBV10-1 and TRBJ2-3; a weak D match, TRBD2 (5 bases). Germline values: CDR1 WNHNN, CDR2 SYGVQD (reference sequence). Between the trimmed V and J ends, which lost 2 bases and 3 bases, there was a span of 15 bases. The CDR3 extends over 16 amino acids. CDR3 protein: CASSERESIATDTQYF. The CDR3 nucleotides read TGCGCCAGCAGTGAGAGGGAGTCGATTGCGACAGATACGCAGTATTTT.

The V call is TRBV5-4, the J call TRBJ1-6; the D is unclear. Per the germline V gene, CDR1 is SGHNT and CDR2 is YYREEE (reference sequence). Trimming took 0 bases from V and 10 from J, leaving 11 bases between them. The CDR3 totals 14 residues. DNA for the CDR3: TGTGCCAGCAGCTTGGAGGCAGTAAGGTCACCCCTCCACTTT. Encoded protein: CASSLEAVRSPLHF.

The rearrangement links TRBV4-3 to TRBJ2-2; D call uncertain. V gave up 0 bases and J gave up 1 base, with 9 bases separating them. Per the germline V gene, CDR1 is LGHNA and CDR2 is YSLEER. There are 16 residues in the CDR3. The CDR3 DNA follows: TGCGCCAGCAGCCAAGAGTCAGGATGGAACACCGGGGAGCTGTTTTTT. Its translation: CASSQESGWNTGELFF.

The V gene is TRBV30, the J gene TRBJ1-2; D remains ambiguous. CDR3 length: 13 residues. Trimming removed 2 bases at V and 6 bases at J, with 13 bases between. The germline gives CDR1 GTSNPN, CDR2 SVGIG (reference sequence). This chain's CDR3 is CAWSPRRGNGYTF. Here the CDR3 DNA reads TGTGCCTGGAGTCCAAGACGAGGGAATGGCTACACCTTC.

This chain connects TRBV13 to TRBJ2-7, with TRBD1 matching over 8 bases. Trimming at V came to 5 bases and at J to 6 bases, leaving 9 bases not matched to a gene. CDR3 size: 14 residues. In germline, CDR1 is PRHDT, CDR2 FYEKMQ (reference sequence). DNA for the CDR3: TGTGCCAGCAGCCCCGGACAGGGTCCCCTCGAGCAGTACTTC. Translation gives CASSPGQGPLEQYF.

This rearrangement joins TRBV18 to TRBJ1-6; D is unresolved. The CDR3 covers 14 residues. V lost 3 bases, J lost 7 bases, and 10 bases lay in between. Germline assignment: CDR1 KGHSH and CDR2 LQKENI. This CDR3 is CASSPGVRNSPLHF. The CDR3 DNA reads TGTGCCAGCTCACCGGGCGTCCGGAATTCACCCCTCCACTTT. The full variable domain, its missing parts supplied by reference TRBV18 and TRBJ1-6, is NAGVMQNPRHLVRRRGQEARLRCSPMKGHSHVYWYRQLPEEGLKFMVYLQKENIIDESGMPKERFSAEFPKEGPSILRIQQVVRGDSAAYFCASSPGVRNSPLHFGNGTRLTVT.

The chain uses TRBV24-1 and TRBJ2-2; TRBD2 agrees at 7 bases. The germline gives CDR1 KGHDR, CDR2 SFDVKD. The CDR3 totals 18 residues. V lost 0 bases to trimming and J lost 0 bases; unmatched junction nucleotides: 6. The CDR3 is CATSDLSSGITNTGELFF. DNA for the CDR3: TGTGCCACCAGTGATTTGTCCAGCGGGATAACGAACACCGGGGAGCTGTTTTTT.

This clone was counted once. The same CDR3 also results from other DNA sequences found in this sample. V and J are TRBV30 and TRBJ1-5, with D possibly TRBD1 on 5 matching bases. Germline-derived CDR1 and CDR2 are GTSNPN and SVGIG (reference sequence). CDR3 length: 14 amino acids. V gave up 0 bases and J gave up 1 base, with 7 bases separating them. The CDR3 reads CAWSVGHSNQPQHF. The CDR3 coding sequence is TGTGCCTGGAGTGTGGGGCACAGCAATCAGCCCCAGCATTTT.

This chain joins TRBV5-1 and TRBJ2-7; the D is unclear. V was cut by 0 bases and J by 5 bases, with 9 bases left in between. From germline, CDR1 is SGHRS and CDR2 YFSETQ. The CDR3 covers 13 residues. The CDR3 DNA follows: TGCGCCAGCAGCTTGGCGAGAGACCACGAGCAGTACTTC. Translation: CASSLARDHEQYF.

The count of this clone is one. CDR3 sequence (DNA): TGTGCCACCAGCAGGGAAAGCAGTACCTACGAGCAGTACTTC. It specifies CATSRESSTYEQYF. The chain combines TRBV15 with TRBJ2-7, with no clear D. Per the germline V gene, CDR1 is LNHNV and CDR2 is YYDKDF (reference sequence). The V and J ends lost 3 bases and 2 bases respectively, with 11 bases between them. The CDR3 has 14 residues. Together with reference TRBV15 and TRBJ2-7, the CDR3 gives the full variable domain: DAMVIQNPRYQVTQFGKPVTLSCSQTLNHNVMYWYQQKSSQAPKLLFHYYDKDFNNEADTPDNFQSRRPNTSFCFLDIRSPGLGDTAMYLCATSRESSTYEQYFGPGTRLTVT.

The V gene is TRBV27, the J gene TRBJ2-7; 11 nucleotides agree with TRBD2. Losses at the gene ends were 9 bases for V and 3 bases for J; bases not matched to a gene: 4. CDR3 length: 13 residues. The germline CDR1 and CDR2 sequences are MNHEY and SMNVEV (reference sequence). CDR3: CARTSGDSYEQYF. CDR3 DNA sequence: TGTGCCAGGACTAGCGGGGATAGCTACGAGCAGTACTTC.

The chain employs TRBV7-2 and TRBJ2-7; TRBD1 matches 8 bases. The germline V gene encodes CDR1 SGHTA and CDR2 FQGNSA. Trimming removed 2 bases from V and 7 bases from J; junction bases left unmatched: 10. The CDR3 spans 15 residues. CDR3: CASSLRQGATSEQYF. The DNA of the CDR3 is TGTGCCAGCAGCTTAAGGCAGGGGGCGACGTCTGAGCAGTACTTC.

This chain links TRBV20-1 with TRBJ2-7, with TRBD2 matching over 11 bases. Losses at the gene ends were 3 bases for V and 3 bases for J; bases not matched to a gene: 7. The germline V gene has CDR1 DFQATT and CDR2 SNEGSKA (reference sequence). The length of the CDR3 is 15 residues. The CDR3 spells CSASDPLAGGYEQYF. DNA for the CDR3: TGCAGTGCTAGTGACCCCCTAGCGGGAGGCTACGAGCAGTACTTC.

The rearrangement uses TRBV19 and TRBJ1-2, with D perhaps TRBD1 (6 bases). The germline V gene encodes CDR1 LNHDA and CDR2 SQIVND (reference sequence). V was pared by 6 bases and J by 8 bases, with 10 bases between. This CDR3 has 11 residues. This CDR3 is CASSIQGGYTF. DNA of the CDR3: TGTGCCAGTAGCATACAGGGAGGCTACACCTTC.

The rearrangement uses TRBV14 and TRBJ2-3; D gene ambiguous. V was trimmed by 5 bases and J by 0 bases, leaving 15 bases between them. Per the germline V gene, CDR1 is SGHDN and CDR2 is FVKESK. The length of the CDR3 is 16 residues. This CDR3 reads CASSRTSASSTDTQYF. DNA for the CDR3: TGTGCCAGCAGCAGGACCTCCGCCTCTAGCACAGATACGCAGTATTTT.

The chain's CDR3 is CASRAEGNQPQHF. The CDR3 DNA sequence: TGTGCCAGTAGGGCGGAGGGCAATCAGCCCCAGCATTTT. The genes are TRBV19 and TRBJ1-5; unclear D gene. V gave up 6 bases and J gave up 2 bases, with 8 bases separating them. Germline V gives CDR1 LNHDA, CDR2 SQIVND (reference sequence). CDR3 length equals 13 residues.

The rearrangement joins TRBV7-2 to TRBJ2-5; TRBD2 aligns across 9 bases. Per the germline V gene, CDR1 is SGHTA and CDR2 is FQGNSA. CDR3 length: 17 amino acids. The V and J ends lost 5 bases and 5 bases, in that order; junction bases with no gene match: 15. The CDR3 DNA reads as TGTGCCAGCAGCCCAGCAGGGCTAGCGGGGATCTGGGAGACCCAGTACTTC. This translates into CASSPAGLAGIWETQYF.

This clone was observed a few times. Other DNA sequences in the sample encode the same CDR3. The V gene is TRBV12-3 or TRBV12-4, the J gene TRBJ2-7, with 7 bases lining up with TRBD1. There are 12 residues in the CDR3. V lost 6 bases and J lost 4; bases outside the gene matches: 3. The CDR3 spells CASSRTGYEQYF. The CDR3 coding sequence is TGTGCCAGCAGCCGGACAGGTTACGAGCAGTACTTC.

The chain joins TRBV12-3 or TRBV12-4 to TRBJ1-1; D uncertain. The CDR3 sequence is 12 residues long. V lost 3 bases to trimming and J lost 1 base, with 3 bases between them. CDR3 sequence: CASSFPNTEAFF. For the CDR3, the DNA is TGTGCCAGCAGTTTCCCGAACACTGAAGCTTTCTTT.

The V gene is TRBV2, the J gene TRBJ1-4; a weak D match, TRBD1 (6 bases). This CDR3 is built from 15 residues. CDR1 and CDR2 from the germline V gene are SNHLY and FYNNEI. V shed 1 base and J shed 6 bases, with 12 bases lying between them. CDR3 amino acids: CASSEGWGADEKLFF. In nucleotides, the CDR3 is TGTGCCAGCAGTGAAGGGTGGGGGGCTGATGAAAAACTGTTTTTT. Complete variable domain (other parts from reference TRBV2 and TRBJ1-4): EPEVTQTPSHQVTQMGQEVILRCVPISNHLYFYWYRQILGQKVEFLVSFYNNEISEKSEIFDDQFSVERPDGSNFTLKIRSTKLEDSAMYFCASSEGWGADEKLFFGSGTQLSVL.

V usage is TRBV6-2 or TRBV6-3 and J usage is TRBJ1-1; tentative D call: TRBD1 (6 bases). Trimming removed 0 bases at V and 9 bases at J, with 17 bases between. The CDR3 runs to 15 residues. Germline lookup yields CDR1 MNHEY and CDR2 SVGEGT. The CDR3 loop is CASSYSYPTGRKAFF. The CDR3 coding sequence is TGTGCCAGCAGTTACTCTTATCCGACAGGCCGAAAAGCTTTCTTT.

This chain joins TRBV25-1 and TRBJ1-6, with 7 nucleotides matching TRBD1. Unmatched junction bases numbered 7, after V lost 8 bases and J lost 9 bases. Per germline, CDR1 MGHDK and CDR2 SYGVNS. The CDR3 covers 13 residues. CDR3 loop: CASSRQGGSPLHF. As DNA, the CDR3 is TGTGCCAGCTCTAGACAGGGTGGTTCACCCCTCCACTTT.